This TCR beta chain was found in a study of cytomegalovirus exposure and HLA in healthy donors. Study context: The approximately 120 validation repertoires used the same platform as the roughly 610 first-cohort repertoires, a later analysis reported.

Study-wide results and caveats: The study listed 150 to 200 cytomegalovirus-associated TCR beta chains. Rarity characterized most TCR sequences, yet some public TCRs appeared in many donors. High sensitivity and specificity were reportedly achieved when the classifier diagnosed cytomegalovirus status.

The CDR3 runs to 15 residues. The V gene end was trimmed by 2 bases and the J gene end by 8 bases; junction bases not matched to a gene: 8. Per the germline V gene, CDR1 is SGHDN and CDR2 is FVKESK. Sequenced by immunoSEQ multiplex PCR; TCRdb stores in-frame clones only, minus some. The sample records 100,000 or so clones, around 85% being singletons. A note on this clone: Its antigen is unknown.

The chain employs TRBV14 and TRBJ2-1; 8 bases are shared with TRBD2. What was sequenced was PBMCs. The TCR originated in a man aged 18 to 35 in good health and CMV-seropositive. The CDR3 nucleotides are TGTGCCAGCAGCCAACTTAATAGACTAGCGTATGAGCAGTTCTTC. Translation: CASSQLNRLAYEQFF. Full variable domain (missing parts from reference TRBV14 and TRBJ2-1): EAGVTQFPSHSVIEKGQTVTLRCDPISGHDNLYWYRRVMGKEIKFLLHFVKESKQDESGMPNNRFLAERTGGTYSTLKVQPAELEDSGVYFCASSQLNRLAYEQFFGPGTRLTVL.